This T cell receptor (beta chain) comes out of a study of shared clonotypes between healthy human individuals. Study-level findings and limits: What naive subsets generally showed was a larger estimated richness than memory subsets showed.

At a deep level, the assay was run. Methods used by the authors: Junction-only sequences without quality scores came from ImmunoSEQ, so filtering differed. Some clones are missing from TCRdb's copy, which holds only in-frame ones; the method was immunoSEQ multiplex PCR. V and J calls and clone size follow that table, whereas D and trimming were derived from the DNA. The table includes nearly 2 million clones, about 95% detected once. Germline V gene data show CDR1 as SEHNR and CDR2 as FQNEAQ (reference sequence). V lost 11 bases and J lost 4, with 15 bases in between. There are 12 residues in the CDR3. Naivety among CD8 cells was defined by CD45RO negativity and positive CCR7 selection, thereby excluding terminally differentiated effector memory CD45RA+ cells. The donors, all of them Caucasian adults, lived in Nashville, Tennessee. Comments on this clone: Antigen: not known.

The sequenced sample consisted of naive CD8+ T cells sorted from blood. The V and J genes are TRBV7-9 and TRBJ2-7; possible D gene TRBD1, 5 bases. The source is a man aged 18 to 29 in good health. CDR3 in DNA: TGTGCCTCTCAGGGCAGGGAATACGAGCAGTACTTC. Translation: CASQGREYEQYF.